This T cell receptor beta chain was sequenced for a study of CD8 T cells in ankylosing spondylitis. Study-wide points: Disease-linked clones reportedly concentrated significantly in matched ankylosing spondylitis synovial fluid. Clones linked to disease, bearing a CD8+ phenotype, were relatively rare in peripheral blood. Seemingly distinctive of ankylosing spondylitis blood was a TCR beta motif formed by eight highly homologous variants.

TCRdb used MiXCR to reprocess the 5' RACE reads, holding one entry per CDR3 protein. Among roughly 250,000 distinct CDR3 sequences listed, roughly a tenth were seen once. The germline V gene has CDR1 SGHRS and CDR2 YFSETQ. V lost 9 bases and J lost 0, with 18 bases in between. The CDR3 is 16 residues long. This clonotype was counted many times. What it binds is unknown. The gene calls are TRBV5-1 and TRBJ2-2; possibly TRBD2 for D (5 bases). Material: blood, either unsorted or a sorted T cell fraction (not recorded which). The clonotype comes from a male donor with ankylosing spondylitis or in good health (not recorded which). CDR3 sequence reads: CAIKLGADTNTGELFF. CDR3 coding DNA: TGCGCCATCAAACTCGGAGCGGATACGAACACCGGGGAGCTGTTTTTT.